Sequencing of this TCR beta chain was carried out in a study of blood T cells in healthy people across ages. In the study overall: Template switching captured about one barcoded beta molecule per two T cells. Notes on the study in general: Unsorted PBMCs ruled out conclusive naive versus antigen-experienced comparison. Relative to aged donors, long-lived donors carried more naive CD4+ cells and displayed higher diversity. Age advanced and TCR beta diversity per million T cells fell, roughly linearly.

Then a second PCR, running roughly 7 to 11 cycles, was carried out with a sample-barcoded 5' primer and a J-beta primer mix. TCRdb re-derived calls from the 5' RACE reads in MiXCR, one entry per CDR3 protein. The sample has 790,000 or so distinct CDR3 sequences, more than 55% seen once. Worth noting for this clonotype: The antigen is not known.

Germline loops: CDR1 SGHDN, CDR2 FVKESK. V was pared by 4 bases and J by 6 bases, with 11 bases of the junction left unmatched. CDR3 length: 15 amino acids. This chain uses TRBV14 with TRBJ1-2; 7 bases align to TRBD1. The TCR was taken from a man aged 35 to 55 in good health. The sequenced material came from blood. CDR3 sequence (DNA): TGTGCCAGCAGCCCGAAGACAGGGACATTTGATGGCTACACCTTC. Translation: CASSPKTGTFDGYTF.